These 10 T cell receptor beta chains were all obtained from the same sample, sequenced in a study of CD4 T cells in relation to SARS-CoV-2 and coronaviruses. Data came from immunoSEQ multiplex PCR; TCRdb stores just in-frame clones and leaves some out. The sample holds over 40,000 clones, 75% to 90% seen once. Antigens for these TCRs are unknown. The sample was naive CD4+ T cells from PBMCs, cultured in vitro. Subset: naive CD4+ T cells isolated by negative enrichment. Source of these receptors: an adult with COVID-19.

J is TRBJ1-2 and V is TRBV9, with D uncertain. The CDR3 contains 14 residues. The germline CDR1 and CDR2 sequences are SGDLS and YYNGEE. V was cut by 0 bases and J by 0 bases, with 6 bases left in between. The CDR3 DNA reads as TGTGCCAGCAGCGTAGGTGGATCTAACTATGGCTACACCTTC. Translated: CASSVGGSNYGYTF.

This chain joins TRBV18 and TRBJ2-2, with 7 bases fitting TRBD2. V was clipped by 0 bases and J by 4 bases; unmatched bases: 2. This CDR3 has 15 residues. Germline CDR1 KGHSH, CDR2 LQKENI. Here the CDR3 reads CASSPPAGTTGELFF. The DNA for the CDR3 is TGTGCCAGCTCACCACCAGCGGGAACCACCGGGGAGCTGTTTTTT.

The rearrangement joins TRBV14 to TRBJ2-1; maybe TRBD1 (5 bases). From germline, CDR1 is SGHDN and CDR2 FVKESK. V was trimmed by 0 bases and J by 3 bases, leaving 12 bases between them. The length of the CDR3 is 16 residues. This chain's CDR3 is CASSQDQGAGYNEQFF. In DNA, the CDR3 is TGTGCCAGCAGCCAAGATCAAGGGGCTGGCTACAATGAGCAGTTCTTC.

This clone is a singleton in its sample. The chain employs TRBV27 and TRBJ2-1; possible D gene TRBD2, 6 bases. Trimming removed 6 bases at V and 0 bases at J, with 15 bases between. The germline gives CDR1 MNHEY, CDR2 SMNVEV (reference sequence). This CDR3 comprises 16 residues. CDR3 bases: TGTGCCAGCAGCTTGGCAGCGGGTAGCTCCTACAATGAGCAGTTCTTC. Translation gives CASSLAAGSSYNEQFF.

Written as DNA, the CDR3 is TGTGCCAGCAGCTTGTGGATTAACACTGAAGCTTTCTTT. Residues: CASSLWINTEAFF. V usage is TRBV7-9 and J usage is TRBJ1-1; D is unclear. V lost 3 bases and J 2 bases, leaving 7 bases between the germline ends. From germline, CDR1 is SEHNR and CDR2 FQNEAQ (reference sequence). This CDR3 comprises 13 residues. The full variable domain, completed using reference TRBV7-9 and TRBJ1-1, is DTGVSQNPRHKITKRGQNVTFRCDPISEHNRLYWYRQTLGQGPEFLTYFQNEAQLEKSRLLSDRFSAERPKGSFSTLEIQRTEQGDSAMYLCASSLWINTEAFFGQGTRLTVV.

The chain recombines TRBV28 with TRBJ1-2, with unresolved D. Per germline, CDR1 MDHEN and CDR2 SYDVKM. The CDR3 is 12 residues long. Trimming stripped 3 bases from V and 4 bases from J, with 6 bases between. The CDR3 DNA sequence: TGTGCCAGCAGTTTTGCCGGCTATGGCTACACCTTC. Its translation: CASSFAGYGYTF.

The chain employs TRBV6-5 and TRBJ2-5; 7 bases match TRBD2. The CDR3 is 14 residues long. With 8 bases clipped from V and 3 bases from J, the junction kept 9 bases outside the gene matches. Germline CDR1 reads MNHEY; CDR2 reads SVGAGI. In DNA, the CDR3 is TGTGCCAGCCGAAAAGGGCTAGCGGAAGAGACCCAGTACTTC. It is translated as CASRKGLAEETQYF.

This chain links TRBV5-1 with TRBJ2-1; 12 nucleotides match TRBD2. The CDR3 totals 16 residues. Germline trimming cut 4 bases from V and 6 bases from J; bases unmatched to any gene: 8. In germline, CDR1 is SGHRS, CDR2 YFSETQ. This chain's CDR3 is CASSRETSGGTNEQFF. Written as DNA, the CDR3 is TGCGCCAGCAGCCGAGAGACTAGCGGGGGAACCAATGAGCAGTTCTTC. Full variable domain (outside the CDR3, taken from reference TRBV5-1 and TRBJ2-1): KAGVTQTPRYLIKTRGQQVTLSCSPISGHRSVSWYQQTPGQGLQFLFEYFSETQRNKGNFPGRFSGRQFSNSRSEMNVSTLELGDSALYLCASSRETSGGTNEQFFGPGTRLTVL.

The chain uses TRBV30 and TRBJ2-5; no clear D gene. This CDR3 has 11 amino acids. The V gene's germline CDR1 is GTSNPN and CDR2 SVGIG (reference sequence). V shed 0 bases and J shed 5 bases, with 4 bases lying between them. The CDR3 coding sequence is TGTGCCTGGAGTGTAGGCGAGACCCAGTACTTC. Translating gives CAWSVGETQYF.

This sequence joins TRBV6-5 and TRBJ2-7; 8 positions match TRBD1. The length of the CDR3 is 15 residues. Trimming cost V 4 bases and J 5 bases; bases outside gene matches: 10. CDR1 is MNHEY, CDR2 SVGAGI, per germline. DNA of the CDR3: TGTGCCAGCAGTTCCCCCGGACAGGGTCCCCACGAGCAGTACTTC. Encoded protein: CASSSPGQGPHEQYF.